One sample yielded the 3 T cell receptor beta chains listed below, sequenced in a study of T cells after posttransplantation cyclophosphamide. Assay: immunoSEQ multiplex PCR; the TCRdb copy retains only in-frame clones and omits some. The sample includes over 15,000 clones, about 85% of them seen just once. Controls had myeloablative marrow grafts with methotrexate and calcineurin inhibitor, sampled at 1 year. Here the sequenced sample was PBMCs, taken after allogeneic stem cell transplant with calcineurin inhibitor and methotrexate. Source of these receptors: a female patient between 18 and 30 years old who received an allogeneic stem cell transplant from an unrelated donor, was CMV-positive, and had acute and chronic GVHD. Certain T cells may be donor cells from the graft.

This clone was seen more than once but under ten times. V and J are TRBV10-3 and TRBJ1-1, with D possibly TRBD1 on 6 matching bases. V lost 5 bases and J lost 0, with 16 bases in between. This CDR3 spans 16 amino acids. Germline-derived CDR1 and CDR2 are ENHRY and SYGVKD. DNA for the CDR3: TGTGCCATCAGTACTTGGGGGGGCGCGATGAACACTGAAGCTTTCTTT. Its protein is CAISTWGGAMNTEAFF.

The rearrangement uses TRBV5-1 and TRBJ2-5, with 10 bases lining up with TRBD1. The CDR3 sequence is 14 residues long. Trimming took 6 bases from V and 5 from J; bases not matched to a gene: 7. Germline CDR1 SGHRS, CDR2 YFSETQ. CDR3 DNA sequence: TGCGCCAGCACCGAGACAGGGGGCGGGGAGACCCAGTACTTC. It specifies CASTETGGGETQYF.

V gene TRBV5-1 combines with J gene TRBJ2-7; TRBD2 matches 7 bases. Germline V lookup: CDR1 SGHRS, CDR2 YFSETQ. Germline trimming cut 8 bases from V and 2 bases from J; bases unmatched to any gene: 13. The CDR3 length is 15 residues. CDR3 loop: CASTIGSGAAYEQYF. The CDR3 nucleotides are TGCGCCAGTACAATTGGGAGCGGGGCTGCCTACGAGCAGTACTTC.